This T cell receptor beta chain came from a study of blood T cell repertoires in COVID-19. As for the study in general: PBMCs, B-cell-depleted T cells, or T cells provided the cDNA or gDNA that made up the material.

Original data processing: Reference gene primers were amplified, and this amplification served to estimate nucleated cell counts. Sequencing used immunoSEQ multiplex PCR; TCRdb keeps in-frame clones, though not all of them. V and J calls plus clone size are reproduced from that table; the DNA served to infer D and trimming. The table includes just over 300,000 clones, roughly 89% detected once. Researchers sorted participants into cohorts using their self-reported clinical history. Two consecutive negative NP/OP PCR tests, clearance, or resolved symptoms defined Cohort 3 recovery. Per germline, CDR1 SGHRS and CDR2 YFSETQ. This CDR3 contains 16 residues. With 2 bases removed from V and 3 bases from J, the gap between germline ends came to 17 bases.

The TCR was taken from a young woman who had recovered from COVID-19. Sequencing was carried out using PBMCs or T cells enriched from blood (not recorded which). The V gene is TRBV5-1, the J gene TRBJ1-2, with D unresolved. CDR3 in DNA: TGCGCCAGCAGCTTCGGAGGCCGCTATGGGGACTATGGCTACACCTTC. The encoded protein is CASSFGGRYGDYGYTF. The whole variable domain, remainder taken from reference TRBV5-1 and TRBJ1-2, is KAGVTQTPRYLIKTRGQQVTLSCSPISGHRSVSWYQQTPGQGLQFLFEYFSETQRNKGNFPGRFSGRQFSNSRSEMNVSTLELGDSALYLCASSFGGRYGDYGYTFGSGTRLTVV.